Relative to its sample, the clone carrying this T cell receptor (beta chain) is medium-sized (0.01 to 0.1%). This sample stems from a study of patients and donors after allogeneic stem cell transplantation. V lost 5 bases to trimming and J lost 5 bases, with 6 bases between them. The CDR3 runs to 10 residues. The germline CDR1 and CDR2 sequences are DFQATT and SNEGSKA (reference sequence). MiXCR was run by TCRdb on the RT-PCR reads, yielding one entry per CDR3 protein. Of some 20,000 distinct CDR3 sequences in the sample, around 30% were seen once. Sequenced input: blood, either unsorted or a sorted T cell fraction (not recorded which). This chain connects TRBV20-1 to TRBJ1-1; D not certain. The clonotype was recovered from a human donor who was either an allogeneic HSCT recipient or a stem cell or donor lymphocyte infusion donor (not recorded which). It is not recorded whose cells these are; they may come from a transplant donor. CDR3 DNA: TGCAGTGCTGCCGGTACTGAAGCTTTCTTT. This translates into CSAAGTEAFF.